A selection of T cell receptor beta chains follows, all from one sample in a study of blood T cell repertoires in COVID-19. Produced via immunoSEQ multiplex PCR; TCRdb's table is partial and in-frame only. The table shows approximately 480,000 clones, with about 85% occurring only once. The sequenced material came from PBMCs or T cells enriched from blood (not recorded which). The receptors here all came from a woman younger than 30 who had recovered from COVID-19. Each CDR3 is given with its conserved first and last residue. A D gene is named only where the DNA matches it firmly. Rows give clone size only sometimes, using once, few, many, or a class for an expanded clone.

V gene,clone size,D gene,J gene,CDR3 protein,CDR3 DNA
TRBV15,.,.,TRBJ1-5,CASRTGSNQPQHF,TGTGCCTCGCGAACAGGGAGCAATCAGCCCCAGCATTTT
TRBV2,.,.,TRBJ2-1,CASRRDSAEQNEQFF,TGTGCCAGCCGAAGAGACAGCGCAGAGCAGAATGAGCAGTTCTTC
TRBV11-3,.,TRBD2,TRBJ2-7,CASSFIAGGRLSLCEQYF,TGTGCCAGCAGCTTTATAGCGGGGGGCCGTTTAAGCCTATGCGAGCAGTACTTC
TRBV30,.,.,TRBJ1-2,CAWSAQVYGYTF,TGTGCCTGGAGTGCACAAGTCTATGGCTACACCTTC
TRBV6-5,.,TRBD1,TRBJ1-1,CASSPGTGNTEAFF,TGTGCCAGCAGTCCCGGGACAGGGAACACTGAAGCTTTCTTT
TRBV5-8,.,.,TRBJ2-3,CASSFGGSPSTDTQYF,TGTGCCAGCAGCTTTGGCGGGTCACCTAGCACAGATACGCAGTATTTT
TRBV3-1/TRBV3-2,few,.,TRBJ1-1,CASSFRPSGTEAFF,TGTGCCAGCAGCTTCAGGCCCAGTGGCACTGAAGCTTTCTTT
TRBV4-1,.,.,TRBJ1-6,CASSQGVMRTRAGNSPLHF,TGCGCCAGCAGCCAGGGCGTAATGAGGACCCGGGCGGGGAATTCACCCCTCCACTTT
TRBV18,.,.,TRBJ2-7,CASSPQQAGSSYEQYF,TGTGCCAGCTCACCTCAACAGGCGGGAAGCTCCTACGAGCAGTACTTC
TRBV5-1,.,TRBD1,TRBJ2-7,CASRWDRDEQYF,TGCGCCAGCAGGTGGGACAGGGACGAGCAGTACTTC
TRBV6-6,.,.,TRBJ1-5,CASSSGQFNQPQHF,TGTGCCAGCAGCAGCGGACAGTTCAATCAGCCCCAGCATTTT
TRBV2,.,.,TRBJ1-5,CASSDMGLGAGQPQHF,TGTGCCAGCAGTGATATGGGTTTAGGGGCCGGTCAGCCCCAGCATTTT
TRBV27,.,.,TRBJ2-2,CASTPSNREPAGELFF,TGTGCCAGCACCCCCTCGAACAGGGAGCCGGCCGGGGAGCTGTTTTTT
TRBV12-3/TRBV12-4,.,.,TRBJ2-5,CASTHGVKETQYF,TGTGCCAGCACCCACGGGGTTAAGGAGACCCAGTACTTC
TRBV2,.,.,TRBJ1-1,CASSEGPTMNTEAFF,TGTGCCAGCAGTGAAGGCCCTACCATGAACACTGAAGCTTTCTTT
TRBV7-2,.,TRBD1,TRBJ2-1,CASSLPGRGPNNEQFF,TGTGCCAGCAGCCTCCCCGGCAGGGGGCCCAACAATGAGCAGTTCTTC
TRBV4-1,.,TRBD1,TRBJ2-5,CASSQGVTGEQETQYF,TGCGCCAGCAGCCAAGGGGTCACAGGGGAACAAGAGACCCAGTACTTC
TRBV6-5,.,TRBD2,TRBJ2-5,CASTGGVQETQYF,TGTGCCAGCACGGGGGGGGTCCAAGAGACCCAGTACTTC
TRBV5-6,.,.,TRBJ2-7,CASSFAGPAYEQYF,TGTGCCAGCAGCTTTGCAGGGCCCGCCTACGAGCAGTACTTC
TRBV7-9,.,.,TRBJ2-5,CASSLGAETQYF,TGTGCCAGCAGCTTAGGTGCGGAGACCCAGTACTTC
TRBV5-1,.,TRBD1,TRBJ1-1,CASSLGTGSGTEAFF,TGCGCCAGCAGCTTGGGGACAGGGAGTGGCACTGAAGCTTTCTTT
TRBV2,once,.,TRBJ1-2,CASRSSTGYGYTF,TGTGCCAGCAGAAGTAGCACAGGGTATGGCTACACCTTC
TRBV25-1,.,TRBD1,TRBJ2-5,CASSEDRGPGETQYF,TGTGCCAGCAGTGAAGACAGGGGGCCAGGAGAGACCCAGTACTTC